Only a few counts were recorded for the clone carrying this T cell receptor beta chain. Its specificity is unknown. This sample was included in a study of blood T cells in healthy people across ages. Whole-study results and caveats: Age advanced and TCR beta diversity per million T cells fell, roughly linearly. Naive CD4+ cells and diversity were both higher in long-lived donors than in aged donors.

RNA extraction gave at least 5.5 micrograms of total RNA per sample. A J-beta primer mix and a sample-barcoded 5' primer were used in a second PCR of roughly 6 to 12 cycles. TCRdb reprocessed the 5' RACE reads via MiXCR and lists one record per CDR3 protein. The sample holds some 700,000 distinct CDR3 sequences, around a fifth seen once. Sequencing input: blood. This clonotype originated in a man aged 70 or older in good health.

CDR3 protein: CASSYSDGLTRNEQFF. CDR3 bases: TGTGCCAGCAGTTACTCGGACGGACTGACCCGGAATGAGCAGTTCTTC. This chain links TRBV6-5 with TRBJ2-5; D might be TRBD2 (5 bases). The DNA matches TRBJ2-1 better at its end, which makes the J call doubtful. The CDR3 runs to 16 residues. Germline assignment: CDR1 MNHEY and CDR2 SVGAGI.